This T cell receptor (beta chain) was captured by sequencing in a study of cytomegalovirus exposure and HLA in healthy donors. Study summary: Out of approximately 170 million T cells, an earlier analysis found more than 95 million unique TCR beta sequences in total.

Regarding the study as a whole: An analysis was carried out later, and it reportedly showed fewer N-insertions in an Asian-associated ancestry cluster than the approximately 710-donor mean. A list of roughly 160 TCR beta chains associated with cytomegalovirus was given.

Concerning this clone: Its antigen is currently unknown.

Primers: 60 Vbeta forward and 13 Jbeta reverse. Assay used: immunoSEQ multiplex PCR; TCRdb lists only in-frame clones, some missing. The data contain 75,000 to 90,000 clones, roughly 77% of them singletons. The donors comprised healthy bone marrow donors. Germline lookup yields CDR1 SNHLY and CDR2 FYNNEI. This CDR3 is 15 amino acids long. Trimming stripped 1 base from V and 3 bases from J, with 10 bases between. The receptor was derived from a man aged 60-69 years in good health and CMV-seronegative. The chain joins TRBV2 to TRBJ1-5; D is undetermined. The sequencing sample was made of PBMCs. CDR3 residues: CASSEDAGNNQPQHF. CDR3 sequence (DNA): TGTGCCAGCAGTGAAGATGCGGGGAACAATCAGCCCCAGCATTTT.